This T cell receptor (beta chain) was sequenced for a study of T cell repertoires in cytomegalovirus infection. On the study more broadly: Well-studied HLA-B-restricted epitopes and recently identified HLA-C-restricted epitopes of CMV were both used in the study. A matching HLA type, together with CMV infection, was signaled by public TCR beta signatures.

This clonotype was recorded many times. The antigen is not known. Trimming took off 4 bases at V and 14 bases at J, with 15 bases between the two ends. The CDR3 extends over 13 amino acids. Germline V gene sequence: CDR1 SGHTA, CDR2 FQGNSA. TCRdb re-derived calls from the reads in MiXCR, one entry per CDR3 protein. Found here are around 900,000 distinct CDR3 sequences, about a third of them singletons; the top ten hold roughly an eighth. This chain joins TRBV7-2 and TRBJ1-6; the D gene is possibly TRBD1 (5 bases). This receptor was identified in a human donor in good health (CMV status not recorded). Some clones in this sample may be carry-over from other donors' samples. Specimen: cultured CD8+ T cells from PBMCs, collected from culture after CMV antigen stimulation. The CDR3 here is CASSYGTAVTLHF. CDR3 nucleotide sequence: TGTGCCAGCAGCTATGGGACGGCGGTAACCCTCCACTTT.